This TCR beta chain is drawn from a study of blood T cell repertoires in COVID-19. On the study more broadly: Collection of acute and convalescent COVID-19 samples took place in the United States, Italy and Spain. T cells, B-cell-depleted T cells, or PBMCs supplied cDNA or gDNA.

Trimming removed 5 bases from V and 1 base from J, with 11 bases in between. The CDR3 spans 15 residues. Per germline, CDR1 MRHNA and CDR2 SNTAGT. Original methodology: Amplifying reference gene primers gave estimates of nucleated cell counts. This table comes from immunoSEQ multiplex PCR, and its TCRdb copy is limited to in-frame clones, with some not included. V and J calls and clone size are given by that table; D and trimming were obtained from the DNA. The sample yields approximately 170,000 clones, approximately 86% seen once. This sequence joins TRBV6-4 and TRBJ2-2, with D perhaps matching TRBD1 (5 bases). Sequencing was carried out using peripheral blood. The receptor was isolated from a man aged 60 to 69 who had recovered from COVID-19. The CDR3 nucleotides read TGTGCCAGCAGTAGCGTCCAGGGGAACACCGGGGAGCTGTTTTTT. Amino acid sequence: CASSSVQGNTGELFF.